This T cell receptor beta chain was retrieved from a study of T cells in localized non-small cell lung cancer. The CDR3 is made up of 11 amino acids. Per germline, CDR1 LNHDA and CDR2 SQIVND (reference sequence). The V end lost 6 bases, the J end lost 5 bases, and 4 bases lay between the germline ends. Whole-study findings and limits: A median of around 60 of the top 100 tumor clones appeared in adjacent lung, which was paired and uninvolved. Peak T cell clonality was found in uninvolved adjacent lung, exceeding tumor.

As for this clone: Its target is unknown.

Using immunoSEQ multiplex PCR, the repertoire was profiled, and TCRdb retains in-frame clones only, with some absent. The sample lists 60,000 to 85,000 clones, 70% to 90% occurring once. The material sequenced was peripheral blood, taken before any cancer treatment. The origin of this receptor is a male donor aged 60 or older with stage III squamous cell lung carcinoma. The rearrangement joins TRBV19 to TRBJ1-4, with D unresolved. This CDR3 reads CASSRNEKLFF. The CDR3 bases are TGTGCCAGTAGCCGGAATGAAAAACTGTTTTTT.